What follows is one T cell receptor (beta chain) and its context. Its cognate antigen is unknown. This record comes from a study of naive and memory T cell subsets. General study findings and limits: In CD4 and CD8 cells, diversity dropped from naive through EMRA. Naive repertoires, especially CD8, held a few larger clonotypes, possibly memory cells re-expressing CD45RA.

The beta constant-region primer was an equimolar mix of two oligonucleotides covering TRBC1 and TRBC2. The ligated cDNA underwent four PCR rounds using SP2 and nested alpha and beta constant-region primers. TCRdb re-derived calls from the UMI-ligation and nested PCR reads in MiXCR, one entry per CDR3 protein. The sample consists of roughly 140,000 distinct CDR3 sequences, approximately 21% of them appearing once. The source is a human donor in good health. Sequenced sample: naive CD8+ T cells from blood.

This CDR3 reads CASSAIPTDTQYF. In nucleotides, the CDR3 is TGTGCCAGCAGCGCAATCCCCACAGATACGCAGTATTTT. The chain couples TRBV7-8 to TRBJ2-3, with D uncertain. Trimming left V 5 bases short and J 2 bases short, with 8 bases between. CDR3 length: 13 amino acids. The germline V gene has CDR1 SGHVS and CDR2 FQNEAQ.